This TCR beta chain was captured in a study of T cell changes during pregnancy in multiple sclerosis. The CDR3 is 16 amino acids. J gave up 2 bases and V 5 bases, and 10 bases lay outside the gene matches. The germline gives CDR1 SGHDT, CDR2 YYEEEE. Assay: immunoSEQ multiplex PCR; the TCRdb copy retains only in-frame clones and omits some. The sample has about 17,000 clones, approximately 85% seen once; the top ten hold about 12%. Material: CD8+ T cells from peripheral blood mononuclear cells, obtained after pregnancy. This sequence originates from a female donor in good health, enrolled as a control in a pregnancy study. This sequence joins TRBV5-6 and TRBJ1-1, with TRBD1 matching 9 bases. CDR3 sequence reads: CASRQGAEGRNTEAFF. The CDR3 nucleotides read TGTGCCAGCAGACAGGGGGCCGAGGGCCGTAACACTGAAGCTTTCTTT.